What follows is one T cell receptor (beta chain) and its context. Antigen specificity is unknown. MiXCR, applied by TCRdb to the RT-PCR reads, yields one record per CDR3 protein. The sample yields about 620,000 distinct CDR3 sequences, 10% to 15% seen once. This sample is drawn from a study of response to subunit inactivated influenza vaccine. Study-level findings and limits: New T cells are recruited in small numbers by each seasonal influenza vaccination, according to the authors' suggestion.

This specimen was PBMCs from blood, taken on the day of vaccination. The sequence was collected from a man aged 50 to 59 who received an inactivated influenza vaccine.

The CDR3 region has the DNA TGTGCCAGCAGCCCGGGTGGTCGTCTAGCCAAAAACATTCAGTACTTC. Protein sequence: CASSPGGRLAKNIQYF. The rearrangement joins TRBV5-5 to TRBJ2-4, with D unclear. Germline V gives CDR1 SGHKS, CDR2 YYEKEE (reference sequence). Between the trimmed V and J ends, which lost 4 bases and 0 bases, there was a span of 14 bases. The CDR3 contains 16 residues.